Below, 31 T cell receptor gamma chains from the same sample are listed, as sequenced in a study of Vδ1+ human thymocytes. Whole-study results and caveats: Highly polyclonal TRG and TRD repertoires with Gaussian CDR3 length distributions appeared in thymus.

The template was reverse-transcribed extracted RNA. CDR3 amplicons came from multiplex PCR with pooled V-gene forward and constant-region reverse primers. TCRdb fed the multiplex PCR reads into CATT to redo clone calling. The repertoire includes approximately 9,400 gamma-chain clones, roughly 50% of them detected once, and approximately 1.3% sits in the top ten. No antigens are known for them. The sample was Vdelta1+ gamma-delta thymocytes from the thymus. The subset is: FACS-sorted CD3+ TCRalphabeta- TCRVdelta1+ TCRVdelta2- thymocytes. These receptor sequences come from a girl in the first two years of life who had congenital heart surgery.

A few counts support this clone. This chain joins TRGV3 and TRGJ1 or TRGJ2. TCRdb carries no J gene annotation; the J gene was assigned here by matching the DNA with germline. This CDR3 contains 13 residues. The germline V gene has CDR1 VTNTFY and CDR2 YDVSTARD (reference sequence). V lost 3 bases, J lost 11 bases, and 13 bases stayed unmatched. The CDR3 DNA sequence: TGTGCCACCTGGGACCGGCTCATAGTTGAGAAACTCTTT. This sequence encodes CATWDRLIVEKLF.

V and J are TRGV4 and TRGJ1 or TRGJ2. The J gene, missing from TCRdb, was assigned here through DNA to germline matching. CDR1 is EGSTGY, CDR2 YDSYTSSV, per germline. J was trimmed by 0 bases and V by 4 bases; bases with no gene match: 6. The CDR3 totals 14 residues. CDR3 DNA: TGTGCCACCTGGGAGGAATCGAATTATTATAAGAAACTCTTT. Its protein is CATWEESNYYKKLF.

The chain uses TRGV5 and TRGJ1 or TRGJ2. The trim removed 2 bases at V and 12 bases at J, leaving 4 bases unmatched. The length of the CDR3 is 10 residues. Per germline, CDR1 VINAFY and CDR2 YDVSNSKD. Here the CDR3 reads CATWDIGKLF. The CDR3 DNA is TGTGCCACCTGGGACATAGGGAAACTCTTT.

This clone was picked up a small number of times. The chain uses TRGV9 and TRGJ1 or TRGJ2. CDR3 size: 12 residues. The ends lost 3 bases at V and 1 base at J; junction bases unmatched: 0. Germline values: CDR1 GITISATS, CDR2 ISYDGTV (reference sequence). The CDR3 is CALWENYYKKLF. CDR3 sequence (DNA): TGTGCCTTGTGGGAGAATTATTATAAGAAACTCTTT.

With respect to this clone: Other DNA sequences in this sample translate to the same CDR3. This chain uses TRGV4 with TRGJ1 or TRGJ2. The CDR3 extends over 11 amino acids. The ends lost 0 bases at V and 9 bases at J; junction bases unmatched: 2. Germline CDR1 is EGSTGY and CDR2 is YDSYTSSV. DNA of the CDR3: TGTGCCACCTGGGATGGGCGTAAGAAACTCTTT. It yields the protein CATWDGRKKLF.

The V and J genes are TRGV8 and TRGJP1. TCRdb lists no J gene, so it was determined here by aligning the DNA to germline. In germline, CDR1 is VENAVY, CDR2 YDSYNSRV. With V trimmed by 0 bases and J by 0 bases, 4 bases remained unmatched. This CDR3 contains 16 residues. The CDR3 is CATWDRPNTTGWFKIF. Here the CDR3 DNA reads TGTGCCACCTGGGATAGGCCGAATACCACTGGTTGGTTCAAGATATTT.

The sample holds one count of this clone. The chain uses TRGV3 and TRGJ1 or TRGJ2. Because TCRdb records no J gene, it was assigned here through a match of the DNA to germline. V was pared by 1 base and J by 9 bases, with 9 bases of the junction left unmatched. The length of the CDR3 is 13 residues. Germline V CDR1 and CDR2: VTNTFY, YDVSTARD (reference sequence). This CDR3 reads CATWDSPDFKKLF. The CDR3 DNA follows: TGTGCCACCTGGGACAGCCCGGACTTTAAGAAACTCTTT.

V gene TRGV2 combines with J gene TRGJP2. As TCRdb names no J gene, one was assigned here on the basis of a DNA match to germline. The ends lost 0 bases at V and 10 bases at J; junction bases unmatched: 5. Germline V gene data show CDR1 as EGSNGY and CDR2 as YDSYNSKV. The CDR3 runs to 13 residues. CDR3 DNA sequence: TGTGCCACCTGGGACGGGGGGGGTTGGATCAAGACGTTT. This gives the protein CATWDGGGWIKTF.

The V and J genes are TRGV9 and TRGJP. As TCRdb names no J gene, one was assigned here on the basis of a DNA match to germline. The germline V gene has CDR1 GITISATS and CDR2 ISYDGTV (reference sequence). The CDR3 sequence is 17 residues long. Losses at the gene ends were 0 bases for V and 6 bases for J; bases not matched to a gene: 5. This CDR3 reads CALWEVNLELGKKIKVF. CDR3 nucleotide sequence: TGTGCCTTGTGGGAGGTGAATTTAGAGTTGGGCAAAAAAATCAAGGTATTT.

The rearrangement links TRGV4 to TRGJ1 or TRGJ2. TCRdb carries no J gene annotation; the J gene was assigned here by matching the DNA with germline. V was pared by 1 base and J by 6 bases, with 12 bases of the junction left unmatched. The CDR3 loop spans 15 amino acids. From germline, CDR1 is EGSTGY and CDR2 YDSYTSSV. CDR3 bases: TGTGCCACCTGGGATGGTGCGGTTAGGGCTTATAAGAAACTCTTT. Protein product: CATWDGAVRAYKKLF.

Only a few counts were recorded for this clone. This CDR3 is also generated by other DNA sequences in the sample. This chain connects TRGV9 to TRGJ1 or TRGJ2. The J gene is absent in TCRdb and was assigned here via DNA matching to germline. The CDR3 covers 12 residues. Trimming at V came to 0 bases and at J to 9 bases, leaving 5 bases not matched to a gene. Germline CDR1 reads GITISATS; CDR2 reads ISYDGTV (reference sequence). The CDR3 DNA follows: TGTGCCTTGTGGGAGGTGCGACTTAAGAAACTCTTT. Its protein product is CALWEVRLKKLF.

About this clone: This specimen includes other DNA sequences encoding the same CDR3. No J gene was called, and the V gene is TRGV9. CDR1 is GITISATS and CDR2 is ISYDGTV in the germline V gene (reference sequence). The CDR3 sequence is 21 residues long. CDR3 sequence: CALWEVRPPETIELGKKIKVF. CDR3 DNA sequence: TGTGCCTTGTGGGAGGTGCGACCGCCGGAGACTATAGAGTTGGGCAAAAAAATCAAGGTGTTT.

This clone was observed a handful of times. This chain connects TRGV5 to TRGJ1 or TRGJ2. Per the germline V gene, CDR1 is VINAFY and CDR2 is YDVSNSKD. V dropped 3 bases and J dropped 10; count of bases not matched to a gene: 6. The CDR3 sequence is 11 residues long. The CDR3 nucleotides read TGTGCCACCTGGGACGGTGTAAAGAAACTCTTT. It encodes CATWDGVKKLF.

V is TRGV3 and J is TRGJ1 or TRGJ2. In the absence of a J gene in TCRdb, the DNA was matched to germline to assign it here. The CDR3 length is 14 residues. Germline V gene lookup returns CDR1 VTNTFY and CDR2 YDVSTARD (reference sequence). Trimming cost V 0 bases and J 3 bases; bases outside gene matches: 5. CDR3 amino acids: CATWDRPLYYKKLF. The CDR3 nucleotides are TGTGCCACCTGGGACAGGCCTCTTTATTATAAGAAACTCTTT.

To note about this clone: The sample holds other DNA sequences that translate to the same CDR3. The chain carries TRGV4 and TRGJ1 or TRGJ2. Germline trimming cut 0 bases from V and 11 bases from J; bases unmatched to any gene: 4. The germline gives CDR1 EGSTGY, CDR2 YDSYTSSV. This CDR3 contains 11 residues. CDR3 coding DNA: TGTGCCACCTGGGATGGGCCCGAGAAACTCTTT. It encodes CATWDGPEKLF.

The rearrangement joins TRGV9 to TRGJ1 or TRGJ2. No J segment appears in TCRdb, so it was assigned here by matching the sequence to germline. CDR3 length: 12 amino acids. V shed 0 bases and J 12 bases; nucleotides not matched to a gene: 8. Germline CDR1 GITISATS, CDR2 ISYDGTV (reference sequence). The CDR3 loop is CALWEVRPRKLF. The CDR3 DNA follows: TGTGCCTTGTGGGAGGTGCGACCCAGGAAACTCTTT.

The rearrangement links TRGV8 to TRGJ1 or TRGJ2. The J gene is not listed in TCRdb, so it was assigned here from a DNA match to germline. This CDR3 is built from 13 residues. In germline, CDR1 is VENAVY, CDR2 YDSYNSRV. Trimming cost V 3 bases and J 9 bases; bases outside gene matches: 11. CDR3 nucleotide sequence: TGTGCCACCTGGGATGAAATTTACCCTAAGAAACTCTTT. It translates to CATWDEIYPKKLF.

This clone was detected a few times. The rearrangement uses TRGV4 and TRGJ1 or TRGJ2. No J gene is reported in TCRdb; it was inferred here by comparing the DNA with germline. The CDR3 is made up of 13 amino acids. Germline V gene lookup returns CDR1 EGSTGY and CDR2 YDSYTSSV. Germline trimming cut 0 bases from V and 10 bases from J; bases unmatched to any gene: 9. The CDR3 protein is CATWDGPRPKKLF. The CDR3 DNA is TGTGCCACCTGGGATGGGCCGCGACCCAAGAAACTCTTT.

The sample holds one count of this clone. The genes are TRGV8 and TRGJ1 or TRGJ2. The J gene was missing in TCRdb and was found by matching the end of the DNA to germline. Unmatched junction bases numbered 1, after V lost 4 bases and J lost 7 bases. Germline CDR1 is VENAVY and CDR2 is YDSYNSRV. The length of the CDR3 is 10 residues. The CDR3 DNA is TGTGCCACCTGGGAGTATAAGAAACTCTTT. Its translation is CATWEYKKLF.

In this sample, this clone turned up a few times. V usage is TRGV3 and J usage is TRGJ1 or TRGJ2. The germline CDR1 and CDR2 sequences are VTNTFY and YDVSTARD (reference sequence). The CDR3 has 12 amino acids. After removal of 1 base from V and 9 bases from J, the junction contained 6 bases not matched to a gene. The CDR3, as DNA: TGTGCCACCTGGGACAGTATGGTTAAGAAACTCTTT. Encoded protein: CATWDSMVKKLF.

The gene calls are TRGV2 and TRGJ1 or TRGJ2. The J gene, not given by TCRdb, was assigned here from a germline match of the nucleotide sequence. Germline CDR1 and CDR2: EGSNGY and YDSYNSKV. The V and J ends lost 3 bases and 4 bases, in that order; junction bases with no gene match: 15. This CDR3 has 16 amino acids. CDR3 region: CATWDRPKVVYYKKLF. Here the CDR3 DNA reads TGTGCCACCTGGGACAGGCCGAAAGTGGTCTATTATAAGAAACTCTTT.

A word on this clone: A clone one base away is much larger, so this may be a read error. V gene TRGV9 combines with J gene TRGJ1 or TRGJ2. Matching the DNA to germline supplied the J gene, which TCRdb does not give. CDR1 and CDR2 from the germline V gene are GITISATS and ISYDGTV (reference sequence). The CDR3 has 11 residues. Germline trimming cut 0 bases from V and 12 bases from J; bases unmatched to any gene: 5. The CDR3 loop is CALWEVRVKLF. The CDR3 DNA is TGTGCCTTGTGGGAGGTGCGGGTGAAACTCTTT.

As concerns this clone: Other DNA sequences of this sample code for an identical CDR3. The V gene is TRGV4, the J gene TRGJ1 or TRGJ2. V dropped 1 base and J dropped 8; count of bases not matched to a gene: 2. The CDR3 is 11 residues long. Germline CDR1 and CDR2: EGSTGY and YDSYTSSV. CDR3 sequence reads: CATWDGDKKLF. In DNA form, the CDR3 reads TGTGCCACCTGGGATGGAGATAAGAAACTCTTT.

The V call is TRGV9, the J call TRGJ1 or TRGJ2. TCRdb is silent on the J gene; assignment here came from matching the DNA to germline. V shed 0 bases, J shed 6 bases, and the junction held 14 bases outside the gene matches. In germline, CDR1 is GITISATS, CDR2 ISYDGTV (reference sequence). The CDR3 totals 16 residues. In DNA form, the CDR3 reads TGTGCCTTGTGGGAGGTGCAAGGGTCACCTTGTTATAAGAAACTCTTT. Protein product: CALWEVQGSPCYKKLF.

The rearrangement uses TRGV4 and TRGJP2. The J gene, absent from TCRdb, was called here by matching the DNA to germline. Germline loops: CDR1 EGSTGY, CDR2 YDSYTSSV. V dropped 5 bases and J dropped 7; count of bases not matched to a gene: 4. The CDR3 spans 12 residues. The CDR3 coding sequence is TGTGCCACCTGGGTTCCTGATTGGATCAAGACGTTT. This codes for CATWVPDWIKTF.

About this clone itself: The same CDR3 arises from other DNA sequences in this sample as well. The genes are TRGV9 and TRGJ1 or TRGJ2. The J segment lost 4 bases and the V segment lost 0 bases, leaving 3 bases of the junction unmatched. Per germline, CDR1 GITISATS and CDR2 ISYDGTV (reference sequence). The CDR3 extends over 13 amino acids. The chain's CDR3 is CALWEVRYYKKLF. The CDR3 nucleotides read TGTGCCTTGTGGGAGGTGAGATATTATAAGAAACTCTTT.

The chain links TRGV8 to TRGJ1 or TRGJ2. The CDR3 covers 13 residues. CDR1 VENAVY and CDR2 YDSYNSRV come from the germline V gene. Trimming removed 1 base from V and 4 bases from J; junction bases left unmatched: 4. The CDR3 DNA reads as TGTGCCACCTGGGATAGATCGTATTATAAGAAACTCTTT. Its translation is CATWDRSYYKKLF.

The rearrangement links TRGV3 to TRGJ1 or TRGJ2. The J gene, missing from TCRdb, was assigned here through DNA to germline matching. The CDR3 extends over 14 amino acids. Germline loops: CDR1 VTNTFY, CDR2 YDVSTARD (reference sequence). V lost 3 bases to trimming and J lost 4 bases; unmatched junction nucleotides: 9. The DNA of the CDR3 is TGTGCCACCTGGGACTCAGATTGCTATTATAAGAAACTCTTT. Encoded protein: CATWDSDCYYKKLF.

This clone has only a few counts. The chain recombines TRGV8 with TRGJ1 or TRGJ2. The J gene is absent in TCRdb and was assigned here via DNA matching to germline. This CDR3 is 11 amino acids long. Germline CDR1 reads VENAVY; CDR2 reads YDSYNSRV. Trimming removed 2 bases from V and 8 bases from J; junction bases left unmatched: 3. The CDR3 DNA reads as TGTGCCACCTGGGATACGGATAAGAAACTCTTT. Encoded protein: CATWDTDKKLF.

V and J are TRGV5 and TRGJ1 or TRGJ2. The J gene, absent from TCRdb, was called here by matching the DNA to germline. V gave up 1 base and J gave up 0 bases; unmatched junction bases: 9. From germline, CDR1 is VINAFY and CDR2 YDVSNSKD. This CDR3 is built from 16 residues. The DNA for the CDR3 is TGTGCCACCTGGGACAGATCCCGAATGAATTATTATAAGAAACTCTTT. Protein sequence: CATWDRSRMNYYKKLF.

A note on this clone: Other DNA sequences in the sample encode the same CDR3. This chain uses TRGV3 with TRGJ1 or TRGJ2. TCRdb records no J gene; here it was assigned by comparing the DNA to germline. CDR3 length equals 13 residues. The V gene end was trimmed by 0 bases and the J gene end by 7 bases; junction bases not matched to a gene: 6. The germline V gene encodes CDR1 VTNTFY and CDR2 YDVSTARD (reference sequence). DNA of the CDR3: TGTGCCACCTGGGACAGGCCGGAGTATAAGAAACTCTTT. It specifies CATWDRPEYKKLF.